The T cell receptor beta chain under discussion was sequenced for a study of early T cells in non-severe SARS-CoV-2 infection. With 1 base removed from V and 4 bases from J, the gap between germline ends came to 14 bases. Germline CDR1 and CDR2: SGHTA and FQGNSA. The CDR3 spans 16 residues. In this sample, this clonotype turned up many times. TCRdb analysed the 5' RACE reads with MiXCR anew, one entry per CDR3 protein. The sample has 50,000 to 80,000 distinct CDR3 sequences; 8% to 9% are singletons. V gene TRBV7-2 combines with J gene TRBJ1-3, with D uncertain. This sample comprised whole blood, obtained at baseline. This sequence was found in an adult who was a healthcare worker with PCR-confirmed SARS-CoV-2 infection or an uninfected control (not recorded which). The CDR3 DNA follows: TGTGCCAGCAGCTTAGAGTGGTGGCCGTCGGGAAACACCATATATTTT. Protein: CASSLEWWPSGNTIYF.